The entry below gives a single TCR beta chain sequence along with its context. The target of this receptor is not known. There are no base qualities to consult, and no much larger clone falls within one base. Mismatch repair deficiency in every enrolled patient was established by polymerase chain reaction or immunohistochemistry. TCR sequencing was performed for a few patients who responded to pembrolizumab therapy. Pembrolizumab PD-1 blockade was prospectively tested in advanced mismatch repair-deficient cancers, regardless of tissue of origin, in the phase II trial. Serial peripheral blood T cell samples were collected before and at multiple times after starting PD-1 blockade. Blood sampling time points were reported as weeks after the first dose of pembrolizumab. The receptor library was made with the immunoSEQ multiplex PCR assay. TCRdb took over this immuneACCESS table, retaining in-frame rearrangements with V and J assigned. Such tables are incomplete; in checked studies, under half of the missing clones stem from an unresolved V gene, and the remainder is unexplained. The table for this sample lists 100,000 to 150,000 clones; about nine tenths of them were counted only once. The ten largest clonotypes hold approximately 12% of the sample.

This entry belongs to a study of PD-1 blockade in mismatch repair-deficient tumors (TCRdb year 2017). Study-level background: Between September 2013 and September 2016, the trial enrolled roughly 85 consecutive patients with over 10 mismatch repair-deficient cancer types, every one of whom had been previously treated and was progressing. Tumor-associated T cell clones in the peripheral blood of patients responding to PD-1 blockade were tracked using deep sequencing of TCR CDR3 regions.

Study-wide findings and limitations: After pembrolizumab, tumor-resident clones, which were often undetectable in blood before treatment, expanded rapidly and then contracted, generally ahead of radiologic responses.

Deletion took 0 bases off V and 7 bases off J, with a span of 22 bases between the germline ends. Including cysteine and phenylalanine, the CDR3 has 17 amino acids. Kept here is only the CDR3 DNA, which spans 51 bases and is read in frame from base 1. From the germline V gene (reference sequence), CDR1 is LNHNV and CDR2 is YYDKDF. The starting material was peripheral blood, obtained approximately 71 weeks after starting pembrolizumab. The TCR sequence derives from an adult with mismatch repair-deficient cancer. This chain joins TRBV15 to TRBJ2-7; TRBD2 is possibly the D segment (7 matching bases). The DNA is TGTGCCACCAGCAGAGATTGGGTAGGGAGGGGGAACTGGGAGCAGTACTTC. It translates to CATSRDWVGRGNWEQYF.